The following is a T cell receptor beta chain sequence with its context. Antigen unknown. This CDR3 region has 16 residues. Germline V gene lookup returns CDR1 SEHNR and CDR2 FQNEAQ (reference sequence). V trimming: 5 bases; J trimming: 5 bases; junction bases outside the gene matches: 9. Profiled with immunoSEQ multiplex PCR; TCRdb holds only in-frame clones, not every one. The sample holds some 20,000 clones, about four fifths seen once. These data originate in a study of early stage breast cancer tumors. On the study more broadly: Most invasive tumors, about 75% of the 16, were ER+/PR+/HER2-. Study conclusions and caveats: Unsorted bulk genomic DNA sequencing lacked pairing and functional marker data.

The clonotype was recovered from a person aged 70 to 85 with breast cancer. The rearrangement uses TRBV7-9 and TRBJ1-6; 7 bases align to TRBD1. The sample consisted of blood. The CDR3 spells CASSTILGTDNSPLHF. CDR3 DNA: TGTGCCAGCAGCACTATACTCGGGACAGATAATTCACCCCTCCACTTT.